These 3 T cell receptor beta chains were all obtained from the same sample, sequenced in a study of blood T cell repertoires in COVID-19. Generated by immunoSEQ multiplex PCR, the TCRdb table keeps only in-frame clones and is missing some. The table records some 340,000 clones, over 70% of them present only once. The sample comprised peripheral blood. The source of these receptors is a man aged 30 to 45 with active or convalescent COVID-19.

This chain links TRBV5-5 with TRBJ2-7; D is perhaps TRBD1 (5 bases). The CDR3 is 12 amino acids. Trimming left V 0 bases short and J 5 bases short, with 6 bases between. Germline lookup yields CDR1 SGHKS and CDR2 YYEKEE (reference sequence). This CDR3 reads CASSLVGDEQYF. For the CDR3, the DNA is TGTGCCAGCAGCTTGGTAGGGGACGAGCAGTACTTC.

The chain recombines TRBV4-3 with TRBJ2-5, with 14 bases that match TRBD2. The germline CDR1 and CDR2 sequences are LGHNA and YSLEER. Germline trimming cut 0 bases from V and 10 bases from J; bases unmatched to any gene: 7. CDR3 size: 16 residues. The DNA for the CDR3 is TGCGCCAGCAGCCAAGAAACTGAGGGACTAGCGGGAGACCAGTACTTC. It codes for CASSQETEGLAGDQYF.

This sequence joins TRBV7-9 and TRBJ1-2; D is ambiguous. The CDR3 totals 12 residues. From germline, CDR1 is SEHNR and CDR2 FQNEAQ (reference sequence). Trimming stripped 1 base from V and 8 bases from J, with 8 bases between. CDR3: CASSLGTRGYTF. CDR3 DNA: TGTGCCAGCAGCTTAGGGACTAGGGGCTACACCTTC.